These 24 T cell receptor beta chains share one sample of origin, sequenced in a study of human T cells and chemical hapten exposure (dated by TCRdb to about 2021). The library relied on RACE. TCRdb records NextSeq 500 as the sequencer. TCRdb ran its own pipeline on the public reads, namely fastp trimming at Q25 and MiXCR clone calling, and kept in-frame beta chains. Each entry is one CDR3 protein sequence, shown with its most common DNA and genes. The sample data list 30,000 to 35,000 distinct CDR3 sequences, and about 5.5% of these were observed just once. Of the sample, 9.5% to 15% falls within the top ten clones. The sample's time point label is to be understood as: healthy volunteer bleed at 6 weeks. Total RNA was extracted from unfractionated whole blood collected in Tempus Blood RNA tubes. Sequenced material: whole blood. Every receptor here comes from a human donor in good health. Some clones in this sample may be carry-over from other donors' samples.

This clonotype was found many times. The V gene is TRBV24-1, the J gene TRBJ2-3; D could derive from TRBD1 or TRBD2 (6 bases each). In germline, CDR1 is KGHDR, CDR2 SFDVKD. V shed 8 bases and J shed 10 bases, with 12 bases lying between them. This CDR3 is 11 amino acids long. Written as DNA, the CDR3 is TGTGCCACCAAGGGGGAGGTTGCGCAGTATTTT. Residues: CATKGEVAQYF.

The chain links TRBV11-2 to TRBJ2-3; 7 bases fit TRBD1. This CDR3 has 16 residues. Germline V gene lookup returns CDR1 SGHAT and CDR2 FQNNGV. Losses at the gene ends were 3 bases for V and 0 bases for J; bases not matched to a gene: 6. The CDR3, as DNA: TGTGCCAGCAGCTTTTCGGGACAGCTAAGCACAGATACGCAGTATTTT. Encoded protein: CASSFSGQLSTDTQYF.

Ten or more counts support this clonotype. Written as DNA, the CDR3 is TGCGCCAGCAGCTTGGAGGTAGCGGCGAACACCGGGGAGCTGTTTTTT. It is translated as CASSLEVAANTGELFF. The chain employs TRBV5-1 and TRBJ2-2; D may be TRBD2 (6 bases). Trimming cost V 0 bases and J 0 bases, with 9 bases left between them. Germline-derived CDR1 and CDR2 are SGHRS and YFSETQ. There are 16 residues in the CDR3.

The V call is TRBV4-2, the J call TRBJ1-4; 9 positions match TRBD1. The CDR3 has 16 residues. Germline-derived CDR1 and CDR2 are LGHNA and YNFKEQ. V was clipped by 4 bases and J by 5 bases; unmatched bases: 8. The CDR3 coding sequence is TGTGCCAGCAGCCGATTCACAGGGGGCGTCAATGAAAAACTGTTTTTT. This translates into CASSRFTGGVNEKLFF.

Ten or more counts support this clonotype. The V call is TRBV7-2, the J call TRBJ1-5, with TRBD1 identical over 10 bases. The germline V gene has CDR1 SGHTA and CDR2 FQGNSA. With V trimmed by 5 bases and J by 6 bases, 7 bases remained unmatched. The CDR3 extends over 15 amino acids. The CDR3 sequence: CASSMGTGVFQPQHF. CDR3 DNA sequence: TGTGCCAGCAGCATGGGGACAGGGGTGTTTCAGCCCCAGCATTTT.

This clonotype was counted at least ten times. This CDR3 is CSALGQDQQYF. As DNA, the CDR3 is TGCAGTGCCCTTGGACAGGATCAGCAGTATTTT. The chain carries TRBV20-1 and TRBJ2-3; 7 nucleotides match TRBD1. The germline gives CDR1 DFQATT, CDR2 SNEGSKA (reference sequence). The CDR3 totals 11 residues. V lost 6 bases to trimming and J lost 11 bases; unmatched junction nucleotides: 8.

This clonotype has at least ten counts. V and J are TRBV12-3 or TRBV12-4 and TRBJ2-7, with D possibly matching TRBD2 (5 bases). This CDR3 is 15 amino acids long. V was trimmed by 4 bases and J by 6 bases, leaving 19 bases between them. The CDR3 loop is CASSSTSGLPSEQYF. In nucleotides, the CDR3 is TGTGCCAGCAGTTCTACAAGCGGCCTTCCCTCCGAGCAGTACTTC.

There are many counts of this clonotype. V gene TRBV20-1 combines with J gene TRBJ2-2, with a weak D call TRBD1 (6 bases). The CDR3 is 13 residues long. Per germline, CDR1 DFQATT and CDR2 SNEGSKA (reference sequence). Deletions cut 4 bases from V and 6 bases from J, with 12 bases between. CDR3 sequence (DNA): TGCAGTGCTAACAGGGTTTCTGCCGGGGAGCTGTTTTTT. Translation gives CSANRVSAGELFF.

This clonotype has a count of ten or more. This chain joins TRBV7-2 and TRBJ1-6; unclear D gene. V lost 5 bases, J lost 9 bases, and 11 bases lay in between. The CDR3 has 13 residues. Germline V gene data show CDR1 as SGHTA and CDR2 as FQGNSA. CDR3: CASSPQGSSPLHF. CDR3 coding DNA: TGTGCCAGCAGCCCACAAGGGAGTTCACCCCTCCACTTT.

This clonotype was counted between two and nine times. The chain is built from TRBV10-3 and TRBJ2-3; D gene unclear. V lost 8 bases and J lost 5, with 5 bases in between. The CDR3 loop spans 10 amino acids. Germline V gene sequence: CDR1 ENHRY, CDR2 SYGVKD. The CDR3 DNA follows: TGTGCCATCGGGGAAGATACGCAGTATTTT. Amino acid sequence: CAIGEDTQYF.

This clonotype has a count of ten or more. At one end the junction does not follow the germline gene, possibly because of a read error. The chain is built from TRBV3-1 and TRBJ2-7, with TRBD2 identical over 10 bases. CDR1 and CDR2 (germline): LGHDT, YNNKEL (reference sequence). The CDR3 contains 12 residues. The CDR3 nucleotides read TGTGCCAGCAGCCAATCTAGCGGGGGCCTTAACTTC. Amino acid sequence: CASSQSSGGLNF.

V is TRBV18 and J is TRBJ1-2; D unresolved. CDR3 length equals 13 residues. V lost 2 bases and J lost 5, with 9 bases in between. Germline lookup yields CDR1 KGHSH and CDR2 LQKENI. CDR3 amino acids: CASSPTEAYGYTF. The CDR3 DNA follows: TGTGCCAGCTCACCAACGGAAGCATATGGCTACACCTTC.

This clonotype was observed a handful of times. The CDR3 region is CASSLLGQNKQYF. DNA for the CDR3: TGTGCCAGCAGTTTATTGGGCCAAAACAAGCAGTACTTC. The V gene is TRBV28, the J gene TRBJ2-7; D is undetermined. CDR3 length: 13 amino acids. The V end lost 1 base, the J end lost 8 bases, and 12 bases lay between the germline ends. Germline CDR1 and CDR2: MDHEN and SYDVKM. The full variable domain, with the rest looked up from reference TRBV28 and TRBJ2-7, is DVKVTQSSRYLVKRTGEKVFLECVQDMDHENMFWYRQDPGLGLRLIYFSYDVKMKEKGDIPEGYSVSREKKERFSLILESASTNQTSMYLCASSLLGQNKQYFGPGTRLTVT.

This clonotype has a count of ten or more. The chain links TRBV25-1 to TRBJ1-4; 7 bases fit TRBD1. The CDR3 contains 18 residues. Trimming cost V 4 bases and J 0 bases; bases outside gene matches: 11. Germline V lookup: CDR1 MGHDK, CDR2 SYGVNS. The chain's CDR3 is CASSGSGQLQATNEKLFF. The CDR3 bases are TGTGCCAGCAGTGGGTCGGGACAGCTCCAGGCAACTAATGAAAAACTGTTTTTT.

The sample holds many counts of this clonotype. This chain links TRBV12-3 or TRBV12-4 with TRBJ2-5; tentatively, D is TRBD1 or TRBD2 (6 bases each). CDR3 size: 14 residues. V lost 2 bases to trimming and J lost 4 bases, with 11 bases between them. CDR3 loop: CASSLMGGGETQYF. The CDR3 DNA is TGTGCCAGCAGTTTAATGGGGGGCGGAGAGACCCAGTACTTC.

CDR3 nucleotides: TGTGCCAGCAGCTTAGCCCCAGGGGGTGGTGAGCAGTTCTTC. It translates to CASSLAPGGGEQFF. The chain carries TRBV11-2 and TRBJ2-1, with 7 bases aligning to TRBD1. The CDR3 consists of 14 residues. Germline V lookup: CDR1 SGHAT, CDR2 FQNNGV. Germline trimming cut 1 base from V and 9 bases from J; bases unmatched to any gene: 6.

This clonotype has at least ten counts. This rearrangement joins TRBV28 to TRBJ1-5; possible D gene TRBD1, 5 bases. With 3 bases removed from V and 2 bases from J, the gap between germline ends came to 5 bases. The CDR3 is 13 residues long. The germline CDR1 and CDR2 sequences are MDHEN and SYDVKM. This CDR3 reads CASSLTGNQPQHF. The CDR3 DNA reads as TGTGCCAGCAGTTTGACAGGCAATCAGCCCCAGCATTTT.

In this sample, this clonotype turned up many times. The rearrangement joins TRBV4-1 to TRBJ1-5; D remains ambiguous. From germline, CDR1 is MGHRA and CDR2 YSYEKL. Trimming cost V 4 bases and J 1 base, with 11 bases left between them. This CDR3 contains 15 residues. CDR3 in DNA: TGCGCCAGCAGCCCCAAGGGTGCGAGCAATCAGCCCCAGCATTTT. Its translation: CASSPKGASNQPQHF.

The rearrangement uses TRBV3-1 and TRBJ1-1, with 8 nucleotides matching TRBD1. CDR1 is LGHDT and CDR2 is YNNKEL in the germline V gene (reference sequence). The length of the CDR3 is 13 residues. Trimming removed 3 bases from V and 11 bases from J; junction bases left unmatched: 8. The CDR3 reads CASSHLQGEAAFF. The CDR3 DNA reads as TGTGCCAGCAGCCACTTACAGGGGGAGGCGGCTTTCTTT.

This clonotype appeared many times. The chain uses TRBV27 and TRBJ1-6; D perhaps matches TRBD1 (5 bases). The CDR3 is 13 residues long. Germline V gene lookup returns CDR1 MNHEY and CDR2 SMNVEV (reference sequence). Trimming took off 5 bases at V and 10 bases at J, with 12 bases between the two ends. CDR3 sequence: CASSPRVRSPLHF. The CDR3 region has the DNA TGTGCCAGCAGTCCCAGGGTGAGGTCACCCCTCCACTTT.

This clonotype has ten or more counts. The CDR3 region is CAWTNRGSGWGEQYF. The CDR3 nucleotides are TGTGCCTGGACAAACAGGGGATCCGGTTGGGGCGAGCAGTACTTC. The genes are TRBV30 and TRBJ2-7, with TRBD1 matching 7 bases. Trimming removed 4 bases from V and 6 bases from J; junction bases left unmatched: 15. The CDR3 extends over 15 amino acids. Germline V gives CDR1 GTSNPN, CDR2 SVGIG (reference sequence).

This clonotype appeared many times. This chain uses TRBV6-1 with TRBJ2-7, with D perhaps given as TRBD1 or TRBD2 (5 bases each). V was trimmed by 1 base and J by 2 bases, leaving 15 bases between them. CDR1 and CDR2 (germline): MNHNS, SASEGT. There are 16 residues in the CDR3. The CDR3 protein is CASSEEPAGTPYEQYF. In DNA, the CDR3 is TGTGCCAGCAGTGAAGAGCCGGCAGGGACCCCCTACGAGCAGTACTTC.

This clonotype was counted ten times or more. The gene calls are TRBV12-3 or TRBV12-4 and TRBJ2-1, with 12 bases lining up with TRBD2. This CDR3 has 15 amino acids. V lost 5 bases and J lost 9; bases outside the gene matches: 8. The CDR3 DNA is TGTGCCAGCAGTCCCCGGACTAGCGGGGAGGGTGAGCAGTTCTTC. As protein: CASSPRTSGEGEQFF.

This clonotype was counted only a few times. The rearrangement joins TRBV28 to TRBJ1-5; D not resolved. In germline, CDR1 is MDHEN, CDR2 SYDVKM. V lost 3 bases to trimming and J lost 1 base, with 10 bases between them. CDR3 length equals 15 residues. Written as DNA, the CDR3 is TGTGCCAGCAGTTTGGTGGTGGGCAGCAATCAGCCCCAGCATTTT. Protein product: CASSLVVGSNQPQHF.